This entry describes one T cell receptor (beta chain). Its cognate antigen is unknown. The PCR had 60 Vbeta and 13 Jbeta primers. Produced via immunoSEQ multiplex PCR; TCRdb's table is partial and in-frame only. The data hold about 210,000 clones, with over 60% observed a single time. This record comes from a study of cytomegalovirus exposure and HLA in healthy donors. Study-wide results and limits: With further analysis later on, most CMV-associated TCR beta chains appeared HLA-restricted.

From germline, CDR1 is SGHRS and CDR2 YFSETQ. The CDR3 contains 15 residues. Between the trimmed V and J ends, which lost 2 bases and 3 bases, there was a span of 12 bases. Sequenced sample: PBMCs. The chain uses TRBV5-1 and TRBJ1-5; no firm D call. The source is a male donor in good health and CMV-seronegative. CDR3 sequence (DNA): TGCGCCAGCAGCTTAGGTTTCGACTCCAATCAGCCCCAGCATTTT. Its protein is CASSLGFDSNQPQHF.